These T cell receptor beta chains were read from a single sample in a study of T cell repertoires in cytomegalovirus infection. TCRdb redid the calling of the reads with MiXCR, one entry per CDR3 protein. The table shows some 600,000 distinct CDR3 sequences, with 24% occurring only once. The sequencing input was CD8+ T cells from PBMCs. The receptor set was obtained from a human donor in good health (CMV status not recorded). Some clones in this sample may be carry-over from other donors' samples. CDR3s include the opening cysteine and the closing phenylalanine or tryptophan. A D gene is named only where the DNA matches it firmly. The size of a clone is reported for some rows only, either as once, few or many, or as a class for expanded clones.

>TRBV19|many|-|TRBJ2-4
CASSTGTSLAKNIQYF
TGTGCCAGTAGTACTGGCACGTCGCTAGCCAAAAACATTCAGTACTTC
>TRBV7-4|few|TRBD1|TRBJ1-2
CASVHQGDLYGYTF
TGTGCCAGCGTCCATCAGGGGGATCTCTATGGCTACACCTTC
>TRBV15|few|-|TRBJ1-4
CATSRFQGSNEKLFF
TGTGCCACCAGCAGATTTCAGGGGTCTAATGAAAAACTGTTTTTT
>TRBV6-4|few|-|TRBJ2-3
CASSVGGSTDTQYF
TGTGCCAGCAGTGTTGGGGGGAGCACAGATACGCAGTATTTT
>TRBV7-2|many|-|TRBJ1-1
CASSLVSMENTEAFF
TGTGCCAGCAGCTTAGTATCGATGGAGAACACTGAAGCTTTCTTT
>TRBV6-2/TRBV6-3|once|-|TRBJ2-1
CASIRGPEQFF
TGTGCCAGCATCCGCGGGCCCGAGCAGTTCTTC
>TRBV7-9|many|-|TRBJ2-2
CASSWINTGELFF
TGTGCCAGCAGCTGGATAAACACCGGGGAGCTGTTTTTT
>TRBV6-8|-|-|TRBJ2-1
CASEVGAAFNEQFF
TGTGCCAGCGAAGTGGGGGCAGCGTTCAATGAGCAGTTCTTC
>TRBV6-2/TRBV6-3|-|-|TRBJ2-1
CASRLGLNNEQFF
TGTGCCAGCAGGCTGGGACTCAACAATGAGCAGTTCTTC
>TRBV19|-|TRBD2|TRBJ2-1
CATQSGLAFYNEQFF
TGTGCCACCCAGTCGGGACTAGCGTTTTACAATGAGCAGTTCTTC
>TRBV5-6|many|-|TRBJ1-5
CASSLAGRQPQHF
TGTGCCAGCAGTTTGGCGGGACGTCAGCCCCAGCATTTT
>TRBV7-8|many|TRBD1|TRBJ2-7
CASSPGQGALEQYF
TGTGCCAGCAGCCCGGGACAGGGGGCGTTAGAGCAGTACTTC
>TRBV7-6|few|-|TRBJ2-1
CASSLIGLHNEQFF
TGTGCCAGCAGCTTAATCGGGCTTCACAATGAGCAGTTCTTC
>TRBV11-2|few|-|TRBJ1-2
CASSLGGVLPNYGYTF
TGTGCCAGCAGCTTAGGGGGGGTGCTCCCTAACTATGGCTACACCTTC
>TRBV4-1|few|-|TRBJ1-2
CASSQTAAPPAGYTF
TGCGCCAGCAGCCAAACCGCGGCCCCACCAGCGGGCTACACCTTC
>TRBV6-5|-|TRBD2|TRBJ2-3
CASSPATSGGPAPTDTQYF
TGTGCCAGCAGTCCTGCGACTAGCGGGGGCCCGGCCCCCACAGATACGCAGTATTTT
>TRBV25-1|-|TRBD1|TRBJ2-3
CASSGQTGASTDTQYF
TGTGCCAGCAGTGGCCAGACAGGGGCCAGCACAGATACGCAGTATTTT
>TRBV6-4|few|-|TRBJ2-7
CASSEQKGRYEQYF
TGTGCCAGCAGTGAACAGAAGGGTCGATACGAGCAGTACTTC
>TRBV28|few|TRBD2|TRBJ2-3
CASSFSFRGGGTDTQYF
TGTGCCAGCAGTTTTTCTTTCCGGGGGGGCGGCACAGATACGCAGTATTTT
>TRBV27|-|-|TRBJ1-5
CASSLSWQPYSNQPQHF
TGTGCCAGCAGTTTATCGTGGCAGCCCTATAGCAATCAGCCCCAGCATTTT
>TRBV5-4|-|TRBD2|TRBJ2-7
CASSQGLGYEQYF
TGTGCCAGCAGCCAGGGACTAGGCTACGAGCAGTACTTC
>TRBV28|-|-|TRBJ2-2
CASSFNREAGDTGELFF
TGTGCCAGCAGTTTCAACAGGGAGGCAGGGGACACCGGGGAGCTGTTTTTT
>TRBV7-2|-|TRBD2|TRBJ2-5
CASSSHGLAGELGTQYF
TGTGCCAGCAGCTCCCACGGACTAGCGGGAGAACTTGGGACCCAGTACTTC
>TRBV10-2|-|-|TRBJ2-3
CASGRAGPGDTQYF
TGCGCCAGCGGTAGGGCGGGGCCCGGAGATACGCAGTATTTT
>TRBV20-1|few|TRBD1|TRBJ2-4
CSAKVRDSKNIQYF
TGCAGTGCCAAGGTCCGGGACAGCAAAAACATTCAGTACTTC
>TRBV4-1|-|-|TRBJ1-1
CASSQAAANTEAFF
TGCGCCAGCAGCCAAGCGGCGGCGAACACTGAAGCTTTCTTT
>TRBV19|-|TRBD1|TRBJ2-7
CASSMSGTGFNEQYF
TGTGCCAGTAGTATGTCTGGGACAGGGTTTAACGAGCAGTACTTC
>TRBV11-2|-|TRBD2|TRBJ2-1
CASSFPEWTSGAYNEQFF
TGTGCCAGCAGCTTCCCCGAATGGACTAGCGGGGCCTACAATGAGCAGTTCTTC
>TRBV5-6|many|TRBD2|TRBJ2-1
CASSLALAGYNEQFF
TGTGCCAGCAGCTTGGCACTAGCGGGGTACAATGAGCAGTTCTTC
>TRBV29-1|few|-|TRBJ2-1
CSVEDPREQFF
TGCAGCGTTGAAGACCCCAGAGAGCAGTTCTTC
>TRBV19|-|-|TRBJ1-1
CASSIGNRRGRNTEAFF
TGTGCCAGTAGTATAGGGAACAGGAGAGGGAGGAACACTGAAGCTTTCTTT
>TRBV15|-|-|TRBJ2-2
CATSRDWGGELFF
TGTGCCACCAGCAGAGATTGGGGCGGGGAGCTGTTTTTT
>TRBV27|-|-|TRBJ2-1
CASSWGSGYNEQFF
TGTGCCAGCAGTTGGGGTAGCGGCTACAATGAGCAGTTCTTC
>TRBV15|-|-|TRBJ1-2
CATSKGDFYGYTF
TGTGCCACCAGCAAAGGTGATTTCTATGGCTACACCTTC
>TRBV28|-|TRBD1|TRBJ1-1
CASSNTGGITEAFF
TGTGCCAGCAGTAATACAGGGGGCATAACTGAAGCTTTCTTT
>TRBV5-4|-|TRBD1|TRBJ2-6
CASSSRDRDPSGANVLTF
TGTGCCAGCAGCTCCCGGGACAGGGATCCCTCTGGGGCCAACGTCCTGACTTTC
>TRBV6-6|few|TRBD2|TRBJ2-1
CASSYYGGGPYNEQFF
TGTGCCAGCAGTTACTACGGCGGGGGGCCCTACAATGAGCAGTTCTTC
>TRBV20-1|-|-|TRBJ1-5
CSANLKGSRQPQHF
TGCAGTGCTAACTTAAAGGGGTCCCGTCAGCCCCAGCATTTT
>TRBV27|-|TRBD1|TRBJ2-1
CASRNRGWNEQFF
TGTGCCAGCAGGAACAGGGGGTGGAATGAGCAGTTCTTC
>TRBV7-6|many|-|TRBJ2-1
CASSLGRLGAYNEQFF
TGTGCCAGCAGCTTAGGGCGGCTCGGGGCCTACAATGAGCAGTTCTTC
>TRBV4-2|-|TRBD1|TRBJ1-5
CASSQERGGQPQHF
TGTGCCAGCAGCCAAGAGAGAGGGGGCCAGCCCCAGCATTTT
>TRBV4-1|few|TRBD1|TRBJ2-5
CASSQPGQAPLGTQYF
TGCGCCAGCAGCCAACCCGGACAGGCACCGCTGGGGACCCAGTACTTC
>TRBV12-3/TRBV12-4|few|TRBD1|TRBJ2-3
CASSNRDRLTDTQYF
TGTGCCAGCAGCAACCGGGACAGGTTAACAGATACGCAGTATTTT
>TRBV6-5|-|-|TRBJ2-5
CASSFRSWETQYF
TGTGCCAGCAGTTTCCGGAGTTGGGAGACCCAGTACTTC
>TRBV13|-|TRBD1|TRBJ1-4
CASSLGGQGEKLFF
TGTGCCAGCAGCTTAGGGGGACAGGGTGAAAAACTGTTTTTT
>TRBV20-1|-|-|TRBJ1-5
CSVPYREGNQPQHF
TGCAGTGTTCCGTACAGGGAGGGAAATCAGCCCCAGCATTTT
>TRBV3-1|few|-|TRBJ2-7
CASSQEGDYEQYF
TGTGCCAGCAGCCAAGAAGGGGACTACGAGCAGTACTTC
>TRBV7-6|few|-|TRBJ1-4
CASRRLQNEKLFF
TGTGCCAGCAGGCGTCTACAAAATGAAAAACTGTTTTTT
>TRBV12-3/TRBV12-4|many|TRBD2|TRBJ2-2
CASRLAGPTGELFF
TGTGCCAGCCGACTAGCGGGTCCCACCGGGGAGCTGTTTTTT
>TRBV23-1|-|-|TRBJ1-2
CASSQKRIKSGDGYTF
TGCGCCAGCAGTCAAAAGAGAATAAAATCAGGGGATGGCTACACCTTC
>TRBV10-3|few|TRBD2|TRBJ2-3
CAIRTSGGRVADTQYF
TGTGCCATCAGAACTAGCGGGGGCCGGGTGGCAGATACGCAGTATTTT
>TRBV7-1|once|-|TRBJ2-3
CASSSLEDSATDTQYF
TGTGCCAGCAGCTCCCTTGAGGACAGTGCCACAGATACGCAGTATTTT
>TRBV5-1|few|TRBD2|TRBJ2-1
CASIAGAGGAYNEQFF
TGCGCCAGCATCGCAGGAGCGGGGGGGGCCTACAATGAGCAGTTCTTC